These 25 T cell receptor beta chains were sequenced from one sample in a study of cytomegalovirus exposure and HLA in healthy donors. Vbeta (60) and Jbeta (13) primers were used in the PCR. Profiling relied on immunoSEQ multiplex PCR, and the TCRdb table lists in-frame clones only, not all of them. The data contain around 40,000 clones, roughly 87% of them seen just once; the ten biggest clones take up 8%. The sample taken for sequencing was PBMCs. Source of these receptors: a woman between 40 and 50 years old in good health and CMV-seropositive.

J is TRBJ1-4 and V is TRBV29-1, with 11 bases lining up with TRBD1. This CDR3 region has 19 residues. Germline trimming cut 2 bases from V and 8 bases from J; bases unmatched to any gene: 19. Per germline, CDR1 SQVTM and CDR2 ANQGSEA. The CDR3: CSVETPPGQGGWGEEKLFF. CDR3 nucleotide sequence: TGCAGCGTTGAAACGCCCCCGGGACAGGGGGGATGGGGGGAGGAAAAACTGTTTTTT.

The chain employs TRBV5-1 and TRBJ2-3; unclear D gene. The CDR3 runs 16 residues. The V end lost 0 bases, the J end lost 2 bases, and 13 bases lay between the germline ends. Looked up from germline, CDR1 is SGHRS and CDR2 is YFSETQ. The CDR3: CASSLAMAGTTDTQYF. CDR3 DNA: TGCGCCAGCAGCTTGGCCATGGCAGGTACCACAGATACGCAGTATTTT.

V and J are TRBV29-1 and TRBJ1-1; a possible D gene is TRBD1 (5 bases). V dropped 3 bases and J dropped 4 bases, with 12 bases sitting between them. The CDR3 extends over 13 amino acids. Germline V lookup: CDR1 SQVTM, CDR2 ANQGSEA. Here the CDR3 reads CSVDQGFVTEAFF. The CDR3 DNA follows: TGCAGCGTTGATCAGGGTTTCGTCACTGAAGCTTTCTTT.

The chain combines TRBV6-1 with TRBJ2-1; 10 bases map to TRBD2. This CDR3 has 15 amino acids. J gave up 8 bases and V 8 bases, and 12 bases lay outside the gene matches. Per germline, CDR1 MNHNS and CDR2 SASEGT. The chain's CDR3 is CASLHLSGRVDEQFF. CDR3 DNA: TGTGCCAGCCTTCACCTCAGCGGGAGGGTCGATGAGCAGTTCTTC.

The chain couples TRBV28 to TRBJ1-5; D is unclear. Germline CDR1 and CDR2: MDHEN and SYDVKM. Trimming shortened V by 8 bases and J by 0 bases, and 11 bases separated the two germline ends. CDR3 size: 14 residues. CDR3 region: CASRRVPSNQPQHF. CDR3 DNA sequence: TGTGCCAGCCGGCGGGTCCCTAGCAATCAGCCCCAGCATTTT.

The chain's CDR3 is CASSVEGATNQPQHF. The CDR3 nucleotides read TGTGCCAGCAGTGTCGAGGGGGCTACCAATCAGCCCCAGCATTTT. The V and J genes are TRBV2 and TRBJ1-5; 7 bases are shared with TRBD1. J was trimmed by 3 bases and V by 4 bases; bases with no gene match: 6. The CDR3 totals 15 residues. CDR1 SNHLY and CDR2 FYNNEI come from the germline V gene. The full variable domain, its missing parts supplied by reference TRBV2 and TRBJ1-5, is EPEVTQTPSHQVTQMGQEVILRCVPISNHLYFYWYRQILGQKVEFLVSFYNNEISEKSEIFDDQFSVERPDGSNFTLKIRSTKLEDSAMYFCASSVEGATNQPQHFGDGTRLSIL.

This clone was seen once. J is TRBJ2-1 and V is TRBV19, with D perhaps matching TRBD2 (5 bases). CDR3 length equals 14 residues. V was shortened by 5 bases and J by 9 bases, with 17 bases between the two germline ends. Germline loops: CDR1 LNHDA, CDR2 SQIVND (reference sequence). CDR3 sequence reads: CASSARDAIGEQFF. CDR3 DNA sequence: TGTGCCAGTAGTGCACGGGATGCAATCGGTGAGCAGTTCTTC.

The rearrangement links TRBV7-8 to TRBJ1-6; D is perhaps TRBD1 (5 bases). The CDR3 contains 17 residues. Germline loops: CDR1 SGHVS, CDR2 FQNEAQ. The V end lost 5 bases, the J end lost 0 bases, and 14 bases lay between the germline ends. In DNA form, the CDR3 reads TGTGCCAGCAGCCCCCGGGAGGGGAGCTCCTATAATTCACCCCTCCACTTT. Translated: CASSPREGSSYNSPLHF. Filled out from reference TRBV7-8 and TRBJ1-6, the complete variable domain reads GAGVSQSPRYKVAKRGQDVALRCDPISGHVSLFWYQQALGQGPEFLTYFQNEAQLDKSGLPSDRFFAERPEGSVSTLKIQRTQQEDSAVYLCASSPREGSSYNSPLHFGNGTRLTVT.

V usage is TRBV6-6 and J usage is TRBJ2-2; D remains unclear. V lost 8 bases and J lost 5, with 12 bases in between. Germline V gene data show CDR1 as MNHNY and CDR2 as SVGAGI (reference sequence). CDR3 size: 13 residues. CDR3 sequence reads: CASGARRTGELFF. The CDR3 nucleotides are TGTGCCAGCGGTGCTAGACGGACCGGGGAGCTGTTTTTT.

This clone was seen more than once but under ten times. The chain is built from TRBV7-2 and TRBJ2-2; D not resolved. Germline assignment: CDR1 SGHTA and CDR2 FQGNSA. Trimming stripped 3 bases from V and 7 bases from J, with 9 bases between. This CDR3 is built from 13 residues. The CDR3 DNA sequence: TGTGCCAGCAGCTTGTCGCGAAACGGGGAGCTGTTTTTT. Protein sequence: CASSLSRNGELFF.

The V call is TRBV25-1, the J call TRBJ2-7; D possibly corresponds to TRBD1 (5 bases). The V end lost 1 base, the J end lost 3 bases, and 16 bases lay between the germline ends. CDR1 MGHDK and CDR2 SYGVNS come from the germline V gene. The CDR3 has 16 amino acids. CDR3 loop: CASSESLVGTGYEQYF. The CDR3 DNA reads as TGTGCCAGCAGTGAATCTTTGGTAGGCACAGGCTACGAGCAGTACTTC.

The chain recombines TRBV5-1 with TRBJ2-2, with 9 bases fitting TRBD1. The V and J ends lost 4 bases and 6 bases, in that order; junction bases with no gene match: 10. The germline V gene has CDR1 SGHRS and CDR2 YFSETQ. The CDR3 runs 16 residues. The DNA of the CDR3 is TGCGCCAGCAGCCTCCGGACAGGGGTGGGGGCCGGGGAGCTGTTTTTT. It codes for CASSLRTGVGAGELFF.

The chain is built from TRBV23-1 and TRBJ2-7; 7 nucleotides align to TRBD2. TRBV23-1 is labeled an ORF, and its function is uncertain. CDR3 length equals 15 residues. The trim removed 2 bases at V and 3 bases at J, leaving 7 bases unmatched. This CDR3 reads CASSQPPRDYYEQYF. CDR3 nucleotides: TGCGCCAGCAGTCAACCGCCCCGGGACTACTACGAGCAGTACTTC.

The chain couples TRBV6-1 to TRBJ1-2; D possibly corresponds to TRBD1 (5 bases). CDR1 is MNHNS and CDR2 is SASEGT in the germline V gene. The V end lost 10 bases, the J end lost 1 base, and 13 bases lay between the germline ends. The CDR3 is 13 residues long. CDR3 nucleotides: TGTGCCACAACAGGTTCCAATAACTATGGCTACACCTTC. This translates into CATTGSNNYGYTF.

The rearrangement links TRBV11-2 to TRBJ1-6, with 7 nucleotides matching TRBD1. The V and J ends lost 0 bases and 8 bases, in that order; junction bases with no gene match: 10. The CDR3 spans 17 residues. The V gene's germline CDR1 is SGHAT and CDR2 FQNNGV. CDR3: CASSLEGATGLYSPLHF. CDR3 sequence (DNA): TGTGCCAGCAGCTTAGAGGGGGCGACAGGGCTATATTCACCCCTCCACTTT.

The chain employs TRBV25-1 and TRBJ2-4; the match to TRBD1 covers 8 bases. Germline V gene lookup returns CDR1 MGHDK and CDR2 SYGVNS. The CDR3 totals 16 residues. The J segment lost 0 bases and the V segment lost 6 bases, leaving 7 bases of the junction unmatched. CDR3 DNA sequence: TGTGCCAGCAGCGAAGACAGGGGACTAGCCAAAAACATTCAGTACTTC. This codes for CASSEDRGLAKNIQYF.

The V call is TRBV5-6, the J call TRBJ1-6; 8 bases agree with TRBD1. CDR3 length: 14 residues. The germline CDR1 and CDR2 sequences are SGHDT and YYEEEE. J lost 10 bases, V lost 3 bases, and 6 bases had no gene match. CDR3 DNA: TGTGCCAGCAGCTCACCCGACAGGGGCTCACCCCTCCACTTT. Amino acids: CASSSPDRGSPLHF. The variable domain in full, with the rest retrieved from reference TRBV5-6 and TRBJ1-6, is DAGVTQSPTHLIKTRGQQVTLRCSPKSGHDTVSWYQQALGQGPQFIFQYYEEEERQRGNFPDRFSGHQFPNYSSELNVNALLLGDSALYLCASSSPDRGSPLHFGNGTRLTVT.

The chain couples TRBV30 to TRBJ2-5; 12 bases are a match to TRBD2. This CDR3 is built from 14 residues. J lost 7 bases, V lost 3 bases, and 6 bases had no gene match. Germline CDR1 is GTSNPN and CDR2 is SVGIG (reference sequence). CDR3 sequence reads: CAWRTSGGGGTQYF. CDR3 bases: TGTGCCTGGAGGACTAGCGGGGGTGGGGGGACCCAGTACTTC.

This clone was observed a single time. This chain connects TRBV4-2 to TRBJ1-4; TRBD1 matches 9 bases. CDR3 length: 17 amino acids. Germline V gives CDR1 LGHNA, CDR2 YNFKEQ. J was trimmed by 0 bases and V by 5 bases; bases with no gene match: 7. The CDR3, as DNA: TGTGCCAGCAGCTACACAGGGGGCACAGCAACTAATGAAAAACTGTTTTTT. Encoded protein: CASSYTGGTATNEKLFF.

The rearrangement joins TRBV28 to TRBJ1-2; 7 positions agree with TRBD1. The CDR3 spans 12 residues. Germline V gene data show CDR1 as MDHEN and CDR2 as SYDVKM. V was clipped by 8 bases and J by 7 bases; unmatched bases: 7. The CDR3 spells CASRTGNRGYTF. The CDR3 DNA is TGTGCCAGCCGGACAGGTAATCGTGGCTACACCTTC.

This clone has only one observation. The chain recombines TRBV5-1 with TRBJ2-7; 8 bases are a match to TRBD2. The germline V gene has CDR1 SGHRS and CDR2 YFSETQ. The CDR3 covers 15 residues. Losses at the gene ends were 4 bases for V and 6 bases for J; bases not matched to a gene: 12. The CDR3 sequence is CASSLHSGEGGEQYF. The CDR3 DNA follows: TGCGCCAGCAGCCTACATAGCGGGGAAGGCGGCGAGCAGTACTTC.

The gene calls are TRBV19 and TRBJ2-1, with D unresolved. There are 12 residues in the CDR3. Germline V gene data show CDR1 as LNHDA and CDR2 as SQIVND (reference sequence). The ends were cut back, 5 bases at V and 12 bases at J, with 14 bases in the middle. CDR3 sequence (DNA): TGTGCCAGTAGTGGGCGCGACGCTGGGCAGTTCTTC. Encoded protein: CASSGRDAGQFF.

The chain is built from TRBV9 and TRBJ2-2; perhaps TRBD2 as D (7 bases). Trimming shortened V by 6 bases and J by 1 base, and 13 bases separated the two germline ends. CDR1 and CDR2 (germline): SGDLS, YYNGEE. CDR3 length equals 15 residues. The CDR3 sequence is CASTQRGGNTGELFF. The CDR3 DNA sequence: TGTGCCAGCACCCAAAGGGGGGGGAACACCGGGGAGCTGTTTTTT.

V is TRBV5-4 and J is TRBJ2-3, with TRBD2 matching 8 bases. Losses at the gene ends were 1 base for V and 0 bases for J; bases not matched to a gene: 4. There are 16 residues in the CDR3. Germline V CDR1 and CDR2: SGHNT, YYREEE (reference sequence). The DNA of the CDR3 is TGTGCCAGCAGCTTGTGGACTAGCCCCAGCACAGATACGCAGTATTTT. Its protein is CASSLWTSPSTDTQYF.

V gene TRBV29-1 combines with J gene TRBJ2-4; 9 bases align to TRBD1. CDR1 and CDR2 (germline): SQVTM, ANQGSEA. V trimming: 5 bases; J trimming: 7 bases; junction bases outside the gene matches: 6. CDR3 length equals 13 residues. CDR3: CSVPTGGMNIQYF. CDR3 nucleotides: TGCAGCGTTCCCACAGGGGGCATGAACATTCAGTACTTC. The full variable domain, with the rest looked up from reference TRBV29-1 and TRBJ2-4, is SAVISQKPSRDICQRGTSLTIQCQVDSQVTMMFWYRQQPGQSLTLIATANQGSEATYESGFVIDKFPISRPNLTFSTLTVSNMSPEDSSIYLCSVPTGGMNIQYFGAGTRLSVL.